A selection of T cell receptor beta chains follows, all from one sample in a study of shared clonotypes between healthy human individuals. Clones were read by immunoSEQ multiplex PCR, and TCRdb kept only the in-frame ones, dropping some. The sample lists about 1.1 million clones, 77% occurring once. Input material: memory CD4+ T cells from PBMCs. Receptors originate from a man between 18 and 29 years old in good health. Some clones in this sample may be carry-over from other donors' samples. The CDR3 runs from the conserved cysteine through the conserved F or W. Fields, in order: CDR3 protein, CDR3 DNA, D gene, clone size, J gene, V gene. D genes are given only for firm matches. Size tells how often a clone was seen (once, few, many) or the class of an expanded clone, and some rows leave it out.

CAWRGTSGSYEQYF	TGTGCCTGGAGAGGGACTAGCGGGAGCTACGAGCAGTACTTC	TRBD2	.	TRBJ2-7	TRBV30
CASSPQGRAEGYTF	TGTGCCAGCAGTCCTCAGGGCAGGGCTGAGGGCTACACCTTC	.	.	TRBJ1-2	TRBV9
CASSPLGSSNQPQHF	TGTGCCAGCAGCCCCCTCGGCTCTAGCAATCAGCCCCAGCATTTT	.	.	TRBJ1-5	TRBV7-8
CASSPRRTNQPQHF	TGTGCCAGCAGTCCCCGACGGACCAATCAGCCCCAGCATTTT	.	once	TRBJ1-5	TRBV27
CASRWIKREIVTDTQYF	TGTGCCAGCAGGTGGATCAAACGGGAAATAGTCACAGATACGCAGTATTTT	.	.	TRBJ2-3	TRBV2
CASRSGLAGGDTQYF	TGTGCCAGCAGATCGGGACTAGCGGGAGGAGATACGCAGTATTTT	TRBD2	.	TRBJ2-3	TRBV6-6
CASSSGFHSNQPQHF	TGCGCCAGCAGCTCCGGATTCCATAGCAATCAGCCCCAGCATTTT	.	few	TRBJ1-5	TRBV4-3
CASSENWARLSSYNEQFF	TGTGCCAGCAGTGAAAATTGGGCGCGGCTTAGCTCCTACAATGAGCAGTTCTTC	.	.	TRBJ2-1	TRBV6-1
CASSRRGGNTGELFF	TGTGCCTCAAGTCGGCGAGGGGGGAACACCGGGGAGCTGTTTTTT	.	.	TRBJ2-2	TRBV28
CASSLGAAGRAFF	TGTGCCAGCAGCTTAGGGGCGGCAGGGAGGGCTTTCTTT	.	.	TRBJ1-1	TRBV11-3
CASKRIVQTNTEAFF	TGTGCCAGCAAGAGGATCGTACAGACGAACACTGAAGCTTTCTTT	.	few	TRBJ1-1	TRBV2
CASSSAGTGTKYF	TGTGCCAGCAGCTCAGCCGGGACAGGTACAAAGTACTTC	TRBD1	.	TRBJ2-4	TRBV11-2
CASSLGRGRYTGELFF	TGTGCCAGCAGCTTGGGAAGGGGAAGGTACACCGGGGAGCTGTTTTTT	.	.	TRBJ2-2	TRBV5-6
CAWSWWQGGYGYTF	TGTGCCTGGAGTTGGTGGCAGGGGGGTTATGGCTACACCTTC	TRBD1	.	TRBJ1-2	TRBV30
CASSLGLRDEQYF	TGTGCCAGCAGCTTAGGGCTCCGCGACGAGCAGTACTTC	.	once	TRBJ2-7	TRBV11-1
CASEARGEKLFF	TGTGCCAGCGAAGCCAGGGGTGAAAAACTGTTTTTT	.	.	TRBJ1-4	TRBV2
CASTPARLVNTGELFF	TGTGCCAGCACCCCAGCAAGACTAGTTAACACCGGGGAGCTGTTTTTT	.	few	TRBJ2-2	TRBV2
CASSPAGQGDYGYTF	TGTGCCAGCAGCCCTGCGGGACAGGGGGACTATGGCTACACCTTC	TRBD1	.	TRBJ1-2	TRBV28
CASSQDSFFASGRSGSYEQYF	TGTGCCAGCAGCCAAGATAGTTTTTTCGCTAGCGGGAGGTCGGGCTCCTACGAGCAGTACTTC	TRBD2	.	TRBJ2-7	TRBV14
CASSLGRLAGGDEQFF	TGCGCCAGCAGCTTGGGTAGACTAGCGGGAGGAGATGAGCAGTTCTTC	TRBD2	.	TRBJ2-1	TRBV5-1
CSAEREADTQYF	TGCAGCGCCGAGCGGGAGGCAGATACGCAGTATTTT	TRBD2	.	TRBJ2-3	TRBV29-1
CASSPFRGLSEAFF	TGTGCCAGCTCACCATTCAGGGGTTTGTCTGAAGCTTTCTTT	.	.	TRBJ1-1	TRBV18
CASSEALTYTGELFF	TGTGCCAGCAGTGAAGCGCTCACCTACACCGGGGAGCTGTTTTTT	.	.	TRBJ2-2	TRBV6-1
CASSSVNYNEQFF	TGTGCCAGCAGTTCAGTAAACTACAATGAGCAGTTCTTC	.	.	TRBJ2-1	TRBV28
CASSGGPGDTQYF	TGTGCCAGCAGTGGCGGCCCGGGGGATACGCAGTATTTT	.	.	TRBJ2-3	TRBV25-1
CASSITGARGPYEQYF	TGTGCCAGTAGTATAACAGGGGCCCGGGGACCCTACGAGCAGTACTTC	TRBD1	.	TRBJ2-7	TRBV19
CASGRREETQYF	TGTGCCAGCGGTCGTCGAGAAGAGACCCAGTACTTC	.	.	TRBJ2-5	TRBV25-1
CASSLTSENEQYF	TGTGCCAGCAGCTTGACTAGCGAAAACGAGCAGTACTTC	TRBD2	.	TRBJ2-7	TRBV7-2
CASSSIGGLDTGELFF	TGTGCCAGCAGCTCGATCGGGGGTTTGGACACCGGGGAGCTGTTTTTT	.	.	TRBJ2-2	TRBV6-4
CASSPGRGTGELFF	TGTGCCAGCTCCCCGGGACGAGGCACCGGGGAGCTGTTTTTT	.	few	TRBJ2-2	TRBV18
CASRPAGGTGELFF	TGTGCCAGCAGGCCAGCGGGAGGTACCGGGGAGCTGTTTTTT	TRBD2	.	TRBJ2-2	TRBV11-3
CASGNTYEQYF	TGTGCCAGCGGAAACACCTACGAGCAGTACTTC	.	once	TRBJ2-7	TRBV27
CASSQGSELELFF	TGTGCCAGCAGCCAAGGCTCCGAGCTGGAACTGTTTTTT	.	.	TRBJ1-4	TRBV14
CASSLGGPGANVLTF	TGCGCCAGCAGCCTAGGGGGGCCTGGGGCCAACGTCCTGACTTTC	.	few	TRBJ2-6	TRBV4-3
CASSPAPAGGNTIYF	TGTGCCAGCAGCCCCGCCCCGGCAGGGGGAAACACCATATATTTT	.	.	TRBJ1-3	TRBV9
CAWSKPGHRGIDEQYF	TGTGCCTGGAGTAAGCCGGGCCACAGGGGGATCGACGAGCAGTACTTC	TRBD1	.	TRBJ2-7	TRBV30
CASSRLNEQFF	TGTGCCAGCAGCAGACTAAATGAGCAGTTCTTC	.	few	TRBJ2-1	TRBV7-2
CASSLYSRRAYNEQFF	TGTGCCAGCAGCTTATATAGCCGAAGGGCCTACAATGAGCAGTTCTTC	.	.	TRBJ2-1	TRBV7-9
CATGQGAYTGELFF	TGTGCCACGGGACAGGGGGCTTACACCGGGGAGCTGTTTTTT	TRBD1	few	TRBJ2-2	TRBV7-2
CASSLFGGETQYF	TGCGCCAGCAGCTTGTTTGGGGGTGAGACCCAGTACTTC	.	.	TRBJ2-5	TRBV5-1
CASRIGLAGPTDTQYF	TGTGCCAGCAGAATCGGACTAGCGGGACCCACAGATACGCAGTATTTT	TRBD2	once	TRBJ2-3	TRBV7-2
CASSPALTGGVAEAFF	TGTGCCAGCAGCCCCGCGTTGACAGGGGGCGTCGCTGAAGCTTTCTTT	TRBD1	.	TRBJ1-1	TRBV28
CAWKTLDPWDEQFF	TGTGCCTGGAAGACTCTAGACCCCTGGGATGAGCAGTTCTTC	.	.	TRBJ2-1	TRBV30
CASSLWRMNTEAFF	TGCGCCAGCAGCTTGTGGCGTATGAACACTGAAGCTTTCTTT	.	once	TRBJ1-1	TRBV5-1
CASSSQGAGELFF	TGTGCCAGCAGTTCTCAGGGGGCCGGGGAGCTGTTTTTT	TRBD1	few	TRBJ2-2	TRBV27
CAGGESNQPQHF	TGTGCCGGGGGGGAAAGCAATCAGCCCCAGCATTTT	.	.	TRBJ1-5	TRBV28